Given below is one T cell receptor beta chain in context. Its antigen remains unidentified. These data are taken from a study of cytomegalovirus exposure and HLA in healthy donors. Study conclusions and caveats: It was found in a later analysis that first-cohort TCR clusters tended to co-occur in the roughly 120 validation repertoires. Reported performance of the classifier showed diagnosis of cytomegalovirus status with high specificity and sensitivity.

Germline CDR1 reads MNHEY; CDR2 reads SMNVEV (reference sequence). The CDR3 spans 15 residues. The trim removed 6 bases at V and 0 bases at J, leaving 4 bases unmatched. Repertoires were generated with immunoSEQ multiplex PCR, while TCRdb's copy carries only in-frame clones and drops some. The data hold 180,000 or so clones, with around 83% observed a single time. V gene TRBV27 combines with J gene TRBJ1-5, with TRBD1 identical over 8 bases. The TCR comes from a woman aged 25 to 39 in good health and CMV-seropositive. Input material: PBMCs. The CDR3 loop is CASRNRGFSNQPQHF. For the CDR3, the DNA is TGTGCCAGCAGGAACAGGGGGTTTAGCAATCAGCCCCAGCATTTT.